The clone carrying this T cell receptor beta chain showed up just a few times. The entry originates in a study of CD8+ T cells in alopecia areata. Sequencing relied on a cDNA template that was reverse transcribed from extracted RNA. Repertoires were generated with immunoSEQ multiplex PCR, while TCRdb's copy carries only in-frame clones and drops some. The table lists around 210,000 clones, roughly 64% of them singletons. V lost 6 bases and J lost 4, with 9 bases in between. The CDR3 spans 12 residues. Germline V lookup: CDR1 WSHSY, CDR2 SAAADI. The treatment was: oral pan-JAK inhibitor, 5-10 mg twice daily.

This chain links TRBV10-2 with TRBJ1-1; no reliable D call. The sample here was CD4+ T cells sorted from blood, taken at week 4, from a patient treated with tofacitinib. This clonotype was obtained from a human donor with alopecia areata. The CDR3 DNA reads TGCGCCAGCAGAGATTCGTCCACTGAAGCTTTCTTT. Translation: CASRDSSTEAFF.